The entry below describes one TCR beta chain. Its matching antigen is unknown. This specimen comes from a study of shared clonotypes between healthy human individuals. Each PCR replicate run on unsorted PBMC took in approximately 310 ng DNA, tens of thousands of T cell genomes. TCRdb's table, derived via immunoSEQ multiplex PCR, lists solely in-frame clones and lacks some. The data contain fewer than 600,000 clones, approximately 85% of them seen just once; the ten biggest clones take up approximately 13%. V gave up 5 bases and J gave up 5 bases, with 10 bases separating them. Germline V lookup: CDR1 MDHEN, CDR2 SYDVKM. This CDR3 is 12 amino acids long. Findings and limits, study-wide: In having few donors, the study represented limited genetic and exposure-history diversity.

Healthy HIV-negative adults with no recent acute infections or vaccinations were recruited as donors. The sequence was obtained from a woman aged 40 to 49 in good health. Some clones in this sample may be carry-over from other donors' samples. Sequencing was done on a sample of PBMCs. This chain joins TRBV28 and TRBJ2-7; D gene ambiguous. CDR3 nucleotides: TGTGCCAGCAGTGAATACGCAAACGAGCAGTACTTC. Translation gives CASSEYANEQYF.